The 5 T cell receptor beta chains below come from one sample, sequenced in a study of T cell responses to AZD1222 COVID-19 vaccine. The assay was immunoSEQ multiplex PCR, and TCRdb's table has in-frame clones only and misses some. The profile shows 150,000 or so clones, roughly 92% of them singletons. Sample: peripheral blood, taken 28 days after the second AZD1222 dose. These receptors were taken from an adult who received the AZD1222 COVID-19 vaccine.

The chain links TRBV5-4 to TRBJ2-1, with 12 bases matching TRBD2. Germline V gene lookup returns CDR1 SGHNT and CDR2 YYREEE (reference sequence). The CDR3 has 13 residues. Trimming cost V 5 bases and J 10 bases; bases outside gene matches: 4. As DNA, the CDR3 is TGTGCCAGCAGGACTAGCGGGAGACTAGAGCAGTTCTTC. It translates to CASRTSGRLEQFF. Combining the CDR3 with reference TRBV5-4 and TRBJ2-1 gives the whole variable domain ETGVTQSPTHLIKTRGQQVTLRCSSQSGHNTVSWYQQALGQGPQFIFQYYREEENGRGNFPPRFSGLQFPNYSSELNVNALELDDSALYLCASRTSGRLEQFFGPGTRLTVL.

The V and J genes are TRBV29-1 and TRBJ2-3; D may be TRBD1 (6 bases). The CDR3 is 14 residues long. Germline lookup yields CDR1 SQVTM and CDR2 ANQGSEA. V lost 7 bases and J lost 2, with 16 bases in between. The CDR3 is CSGLRDTSTDTQYF. DNA of the CDR3: TGCAGCGGTCTCCGGGACACTTCCACAGATACGCAGTATTTT.

CDR3 DNA: TGTGCCAGCAGTGACTCGCCACAGGGCGCAAATTCACCCCTCCACTTT. This translates into CASSDSPQGANSPLHF. The chain joins TRBV6-4 to TRBJ1-6; weak D call: TRBD1 (6 bases). The germline V and J ends were trimmed by 0 bases and 7 bases, with 13 bases remaining between them. Germline lookup yields CDR1 MRHNA and CDR2 SNTAGT. The CDR3 runs 16 residues.

The chain couples TRBV28 to TRBJ1-4, with 7 bases that match TRBD1. The CDR3 consists of 16 residues. The junction had 9 bases not matched to a gene; V was cut back by 4 bases and J by 4 bases. The germline V gene encodes CDR1 MDHEN and CDR2 SYDVKM. The CDR3 protein is CASSSATGSDNEKLFF. The CDR3 DNA is TGTGCCAGCAGTTCCGCGACAGGGTCGGATAATGAAAAACTGTTTTTT.

J is TRBJ2-3 and V is TRBV6-2 or TRBV6-3; 8 bases map to TRBD2. Germline trimming cut 2 bases from V and 9 bases from J; bases unmatched to any gene: 13. This CDR3 region has 16 residues. Germline CDR1 is MNHEY and CDR2 is SVGEGT. CDR3 amino acids: CASSYPRYQPGGTQYF. The CDR3 bases are TGTGCCAGCAGTTACCCGAGGTATCAACCGGGGGGGACGCAGTATTTT.